A single sample gave rise to the 27 T cell receptor beta chains below, sequenced in a study of T cells in Graves' hyperthyroidism and ophthalmopathy. It was RNA transcripts that yielded the amplified TCR beta CDR3 regions. The TCR CDR3 was amplified in a first-round RT-PCR using the HTBI primer set. TCRdb called the multiplex PCR reads again in MiXCR, with one record for every CDR3 protein. The sample records a few hundred thousand distinct CDR3 sequences, just over 45% being singletons. The sample consisted of peripheral blood or thyroid tissue (not recorded which). Receptors were obtained from a woman younger than 30 with Graves' hyperthyroidism.

This clonotype appeared a few times. The genes are TRBV6-5 and TRBJ2-7; TRBD1 matches at 8 bases. Germline V gives CDR1 MNHEY, CDR2 SVGAGI. This CDR3 region has 17 residues. V was pared by 0 bases and J by 7 bases, with 14 bases of the junction left unmatched. The CDR3: CASSYSKGYGQGNEQYF. In DNA form, the CDR3 reads TGTGCCAGCAGTTACTCGAAGGGTTACGGACAGGGAAATGAGCAGTACTTC.

The chain couples TRBV3-1 to TRBJ1-1, with 7 bases matching TRBD1. The junction had 18 bases not matched to a gene; V was cut back by 3 bases and J by 5 bases. Germline CDR1 is LGHDT and CDR2 is YNNKEL (reference sequence). This CDR3 spans 18 amino acids. The CDR3 reads CASSHSGGGPRVRTEAFF. In DNA, the CDR3 is TGTGCCAGCAGCCACTCGGGAGGGGGCCCCCGCGTGAGGACTGAAGCTTTCTTT.

The chain has TRBV19 and TRBJ1-1; 8 bases agree with TRBD1. The germline V gene has CDR1 LNHDA and CDR2 SQIVND (reference sequence). V shed 10 bases, J shed 3 bases, and the junction held 13 bases outside the gene matches. This CDR3 has 15 amino acids. CDR3 coding DNA: TGTGCCACGCGAGACAGGGGACAGCGAGACACTGAAGCTTTCTTT. Residues: CATRDRGQRDTEAFF.

The chain uses TRBV7-2 and TRBJ1-5, with D maybe TRBD1 (6 bases). Trimming pared 5 bases from V and 2 bases from J, leaving 13 bases between. The CDR3 contains 15 residues. From germline, CDR1 is SGHTA and CDR2 FQGNSA. DNA for the CDR3: TGTGCCAGCAGCAACCGGGACACTGGCAATCAGCCCCAGCATTTT. It translates to CASSNRDTGNQPQHF.

This chain links TRBV5-1 with TRBJ2-5; possibly TRBD2 for D (7 bases). CDR1 and CDR2 from the germline V gene are SGHRS and YFSETQ. The CDR3 covers 14 residues. With 0 bases removed from V and 4 bases from J, the gap between germline ends came to 10 bases. CDR3: CASSLDREGETQYF. CDR3 in DNA: TGCGCCAGCAGCTTGGACAGGGAGGGAGAGACCCAGTACTTC.

On this clonotype: A much more abundant neighbour one base away suggests this may be a read error. This chain uses TRBV6-5 with TRBJ2-7, with TRBD2 as a possible D gene (5 bases). Germline V gene sequence: CDR1 MNHEY, CDR2 SVGAGI. This CDR3 is 15 amino acids long. CDR3 region: CPSSYNPSLSYEQYF. Here the CDR3 DNA reads TGTCCCAGCAGTTATAACCCTAGCCTCTCCTACGAGCAGTACTTC.

In the case of this clonotype: One junction end does not reproduce the germline sequence, and a read error may be involved. The V and J genes are TRBV7-3 and TRBJ2-7; perhaps TRBD2 as D (5 bases). CDR1 is SGHTA, CDR2 FQGTGA, per germline. The CDR3 covers 13 residues. The CDR3: CATQYGISCEQHF. CDR3 DNA sequence: TGTGCCACCCAATACGGGATTTCCTGCGAGCAGCACTTC. The variable domain in full, completed from reference TRBV7-3 and TRBJ2-7, reads GAGVSQTPSNKVTEKGKYVELRCDPISGHTALYWYRQSLGQGPEFLIYFQGTGAADDSGLPNDRFFAVRPEGSVSTLKIQRTERGDSAVYLCATQYGISCEQHFGPGTRLTVT.

This clonotype has ten or more counts. This chain uses TRBV7-9 with TRBJ2-7; 13 positions agree with TRBD2. With 1 base clipped from V and 6 bases from J, the junction kept 9 bases outside the gene matches. Germline CDR1 reads SEHNR; CDR2 reads FQNEAQ (reference sequence). The CDR3 consists of 17 residues. The CDR3 DNA reads as TGTGCCAGCAGCTTAGGTGGGACTAGCGGGAACCCTGCCGAGCAGTACTTC. The encoded protein is CASSLGGTSGNPAEQYF. The variable domain in full, completed from reference TRBV7-9 and TRBJ2-7, reads DTGVSQNPRHKITKRGQNVTFRCDPISEHNRLYWYRQTLGQGPEFLTYFQNEAQLEKSRLLSDRFSAERPKGSFSTLEIQRTEQGDSAMYLCASSLGGTSGNPAEQYFGPGTRLTVT.

The chain links TRBV10-3 to TRBJ2-7; tentatively, D is TRBD1 (5 bases). Trimming shortened V by 10 bases and J by 6 bases, and 19 bases separated the two germline ends. This CDR3 contains 13 residues. Germline V gene data show CDR1 as ENHRY and CDR2 as SYGVKD. The CDR3: CANSRYARGEQYF. CDR3 sequence (DNA): TGTGCCAACAGCCGTTACGCTAGGGGCGAGCAGTACTTC.

This clonotype was observed at least ten times. The J gene is TRBJ2-7, the V gene TRBV29-1; TRBD1 aligns across 9 bases. This CDR3 contains 13 residues. Germline values: CDR1 SQVTM, CDR2 ANQGSEA. J lost 2 bases, V lost 4 bases, and 3 bases had no gene match. Written as DNA, the CDR3 is TGCAGCGTTGTTACAGGGGGCACCTACGAGCAGTACTTC. It codes for CSVVTGGTYEQYF.

The chain joins TRBV4-2 to TRBJ2-7; 8 bases fit TRBD2. V was clipped by 1 base and J by 7 bases; unmatched bases: 6. This CDR3 is built from 14 residues. Germline assignment: CDR1 LGHNA and CDR2 YNFKEQ. The CDR3 nucleotides read TGTGCCAGCAGCCAAGGAAGCGGGAGTGGTGAGCAGTACTTC. Its translation is CASSQGSGSGEQYF.

This clonotype was detected ten times or more. This chain links TRBV24-1 with TRBJ2-3; 8 bases are a match to TRBD1. CDR3 length: 14 residues. V was pared by 8 bases and J by 1 base, with 4 bases of the junction left unmatched. CDR1 KGHDR and CDR2 SFDVKD come from the germline V gene. The CDR3 DNA sequence: TGTGCCACCAAGGACAGGGTCGGCACAGATACGCAGTATTTT. Translation: CATKDRVGTDTQYF.

V and J are TRBV5-5 and TRBJ1-1; 8 bases fit TRBD1. Trimming at V came to 10 bases and at J to 4 bases, leaving 15 bases not matched to a gene. Germline CDR1 SGHKS, CDR2 YYEKEE (reference sequence). This CDR3 has 15 amino acids. In DNA, the CDR3 is TGTGCCTGCAATCCGGGACAGGAGAGACGCACTGAAGCTTTCTTT. Amino acids: CACNPGQERRTEAFF.

This clonotype showed up just a few times. V is TRBV24-1 and J is TRBJ2-7, with 7 bases lining up with TRBD1. Matching the DNA end better, TRBJ2-1 makes the J call doubtful. Germline-derived CDR1 and CDR2 are KGHDR and SFDVKD. There are 12 residues in the CDR3. CDR3 in amino acids: CATSDRDSEQFF. CDR3 DNA: TGTGCCACCAGTGATAGGGACAGCGAGCAGTTCTTC.

This clonotype was counted between two and nine times. This chain joins TRBV3-1 and TRBJ2-7, with D perhaps TRBD1 or TRBD2 (6 bases each). V dropped 11 bases and J dropped 4 bases, with 27 bases sitting between them. The germline V gene has CDR1 LGHDT and CDR2 YNNKEL (reference sequence). CDR3 length: 16 residues. The CDR3 region has the DNA TGTGCCCGTCGAGGCCGGGCTGGAGGGGGTTCGTACGAGCAGTACTTC. It yields the protein CARRGRAGGGSYEQYF.

This clonotype was seen many times. This rearrangement joins TRBV12-3 or TRBV12-4 to TRBJ2-2; no definite D call. Trimming shortened V by 5 bases and J by 5 bases, and 9 bases separated the two germline ends. There are 13 residues in the CDR3. The CDR3 DNA reads TGTGCCAGCAGTGACCTAGTTACCGGGGAGCTGTTTTTT. This gives the protein CASSDLVTGELFF.

This clonotype was recorded many times. The CDR3 nucleotides read TGTGCCACCAGCGGCCTTAAGGGGACTAGCGGTACCGGGGAGCTGTTTTTT. This codes for CATSGLKGTSGTGELFF. The genes are TRBV15 and TRBJ2-2, with TRBD2 matching 11 bases. V trimming: 5 bases; J trimming: 5 bases; junction bases outside the gene matches: 10. Per the germline V gene, CDR1 is LNHNV and CDR2 is YYDKDF (reference sequence). The CDR3 runs 17 residues.

This clonotype was counted at least ten times. V is TRBV12-3 or TRBV12-4 and J is TRBJ2-7; 10 nucleotides agree with TRBD1. V dropped 7 bases and J dropped 5; count of bases not matched to a gene: 8. CDR3 size: 14 residues. DNA for the CDR3: TGTGCCAGCACTGAGACAGGGGGCGGCGACGAGCAGTACTTC. Translation: CASTETGGGDEQYF.

The V and J genes are TRBV19 and TRBJ1-2; 8 positions agree with TRBD1. Losses at the gene ends were 6 bases for V and 10 bases for J; bases not matched to a gene: 13. The CDR3 length is 14 residues. The germline gives CDR1 LNHDA, CDR2 SQIVND (reference sequence). The CDR3, as DNA: TGTGCCAGTAGCACTACAGGGGGTATATGGGTCTACACCTTC. It specifies CASSTTGGIWVYTF. The full variable domain, rest sourced from reference TRBV19 and TRBJ1-2, is DGGITQSPKYLFRKEGQNVTLSCEQNLNHDAMYWYRQDPGQGLRLIYYSQIVNDFQKGDIAEGYSVSREKKESFPLTVTSAQKNPTAFYLCASSTTGGIWVYTFGSGTRLTVV.

Notes on this clonotype: The conserved phenylalanine or tryptophan normally closing the CDR3 is absent here, so this likely arose from a read error. The DNA is omitted, as the CDR3 cannot be located on it reliably, and the CDR3 follows TCRdb's listing. This rearrangement joins TRBV20-1 to TRBJ1-1; the DNA was not compared with TRBD1, the D call given in the table. The CDR3 is made up of 8 amino acids, end residues included. Germline V gives CDR1 DFQATT, CDR2 SNEGSKA (reference sequence). The CDR3: CSAPNTGG.

This clonotype was seen repeatedly, ten times or more. The chain links TRBV18 to TRBJ1-1, with unresolved D. The CDR3 consists of 13 residues. V lost 3 bases, J lost 0 bases, and 5 bases lay in between. In germline, CDR1 is KGHSH, CDR2 LQKENI. CDR3 protein: CASSPNVNTEAFF. In nucleotides, the CDR3 is TGTGCCAGCTCACCGAACGTGAACACTGAAGCTTTCTTT.

This clonotype showed up many times. The rearrangement links TRBV5-1 to TRBJ2-7; tentatively, D is TRBD1 (6 bases). The V gene's germline CDR1 is SGHRS and CDR2 YFSETQ. CDR3 length: 13 amino acids. The V end lost 2 bases, the J end lost 2 bases, and 8 bases lay between the germline ends. CDR3 bases: TGCGCCAGCAGCTTCGCAGGGGCCTACGAGCAGTACTTC. Translation: CASSFAGAYEQYF.

Remarks on this clonotype: This may arise from a read error, as a much more abundant clone is one base away. As DNA, the CDR3 is TGTGCCAGCATTGAAGCGTCTTCAGCTGAAGCTTTCTTT. This translates into CASIEASSAEAFF. The rearrangement links TRBV6-1 to TRBJ1-1; D unresolved. The CDR3 runs to 13 residues. The V gene's germline CDR1 is MNHNS and CDR2 SASEGT.

The chain employs TRBV4-1 and TRBJ2-5; TRBD2 agrees at 12 bases. V lost 1 base and J lost 3; bases outside the gene matches: 6. The germline V gene encodes CDR1 MGHRA and CDR2 YSYEKL. The CDR3 length is 17 residues. CDR3: CASSQGGASGREETQYF. The CDR3 nucleotides read TGCGCCAGCAGCCAAGGCGGAGCTAGCGGGAGGGAAGAGACCCAGTACTTC.

Concerning this clonotype itself: A single base separates this from a much larger clone, so it may be a read error. The chain uses TRBV7-2 and TRBJ2-7; 8 bases are shared with TRBD1. The germline V gene encodes CDR1 SGHTA and CDR2 FQGNSA. The CDR3 length is 14 residues. The J segment lost 0 bases and the V segment lost 4 bases, leaving 2 bases of the junction unmatched. The CDR3 sequence: CASSWGQASYEQYF. DNA of the CDR3: TGTGCCAGCAGCTGGGGACAGGCCTCCTACGAGCAGTACTTC.

This clonotype was seen repeatedly, ten times or more. Sequence at one end of the junction differs from germline and may be a read error. The chain recombines TRBV13 with TRBJ1-2; a weak D match, TRBD1 (5 bases). This CDR3 is built from 16 residues. Germline loops: CDR1 PRHDT, CDR2 FYEKMQ (reference sequence). CDR3 DNA: TGTGCCAGCAGCCTAGGTTGGGGCGAGATTAATTATGGCTACACCTTC. This encodes CASSLGWGEINYGYTF.

This clonotype was seen repeatedly, ten times or more. The junction does not match germline at one end; this may be a read error. The chain employs TRBV2 and TRBJ2-2, with D unresolved. In germline, CDR1 is SNHLY, CDR2 FYNNEI. The CDR3 sequence is 13 residues long. CDR3: CASSGQNTGELFF. DNA of the CDR3: TGCGCCAGCAGTGGTCAGAACACCGGGGAGCTGTTTTTT.